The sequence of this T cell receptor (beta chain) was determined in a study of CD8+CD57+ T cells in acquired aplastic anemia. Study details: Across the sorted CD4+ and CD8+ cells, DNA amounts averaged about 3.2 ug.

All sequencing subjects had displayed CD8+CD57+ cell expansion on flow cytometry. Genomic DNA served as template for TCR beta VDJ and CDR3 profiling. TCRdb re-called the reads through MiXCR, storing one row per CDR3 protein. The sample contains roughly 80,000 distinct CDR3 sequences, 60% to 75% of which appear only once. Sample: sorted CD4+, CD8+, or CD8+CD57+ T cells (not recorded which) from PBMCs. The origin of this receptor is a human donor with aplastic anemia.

The CDR3 coding sequence is TGTGCCAGCAGGGAGAGGGGAGAGACCCAGTACTTC. This gives the protein CASRERGETQYF. This rearrangement joins TRBV7-2 to TRBJ2-5; D could derive from TRBD1 or TRBD2 (5 bases each). The CDR3 sequence is 12 residues long. CDR1 is SGHTA and CDR2 is FQGNSA in the germline V gene. V lost 6 bases to trimming and J lost 4 bases, with 9 bases between them.